Below, 25 T cell receptor beta chains from the same sample are listed, as sequenced in a study of shared clonotypes between healthy human individuals. Data came from immunoSEQ multiplex PCR; TCRdb stores just in-frame clones and leaves some out. The data show 950,000 to 1,100,000 clones, about 84% seen once. The sequencing input was memory CD4+ T cells from PBMCs. Stated subset: CD45RA-negative fraction. Every receptor here comes from a man between 18 and 35 years old in good health. Some clones in this sample may be carry-over from other donors' samples.

In this sample, this clone turned up a few times. The chain recombines TRBV2 with TRBJ2-6, with a possible D match to TRBD1 (5 bases). The CDR3 runs 17 residues. Germline V CDR1 and CDR2: SNHLY, FYNNEI. The germline V and J ends were trimmed by 6 bases and 1 base, with 16 bases remaining between them. The CDR3 is CASSRQLPNSGANVLTF. The CDR3 DNA sequence: TGTGCCAGCAGCAGACAGCTGCCCAATTCTGGGGCCAACGTCCTGACTTTC.

This chain uses TRBV7-2 with TRBJ1-1, with 8 bases that match TRBD1. Germline CDR1 SGHTA, CDR2 FQGNSA. The length of the CDR3 is 13 residues. V was clipped by 5 bases and J by 6 bases; unmatched bases: 5. Here the CDR3 reads CASSLHRGAEAFF. The DNA of the CDR3 is TGTGCCAGCAGCCTACACAGGGGGGCTGAAGCTTTCTTT.

The sample holds one count of this clone. The chain recombines TRBV10-3 with TRBJ2-5, with TRBD2 identical over 8 bases. Looked up from germline, CDR1 is ENHRY and CDR2 is SYGVKD. The CDR3 has 13 amino acids. After removal of 10 bases from V and 4 bases from J, the junction contained 8 bases not matched to a gene. Written as DNA, the CDR3 is TGTGCCACCCGGGGGGGCTCCGCAGAGACCCAGTACTTC. This gives the protein CATRGGSAETQYF.

CDR3 residues: CASSDFRGTTSYEQYF. The CDR3 DNA sequence: TGTGCCAGCAGTGATTTCCGCGGGACGACCTCCTACGAGCAGTACTTC. The chain joins TRBV6-1 to TRBJ2-7; TRBD2 is a possible D gene (6 bases). The length of the CDR3 is 16 residues. The V end lost 3 bases, the J end lost 0 bases, and 15 bases lay between the germline ends. Germline V CDR1 and CDR2: MNHNS, SASEGT.

The V gene is TRBV15, the J gene TRBJ2-5; D gene ambiguous. Germline V gene sequence: CDR1 LNHNV, CDR2 YYDKDF (reference sequence). Trimming removed 1 base at V and 1 base at J, with 13 bases between. The CDR3 covers 16 residues. CDR3 loop: CATSRGRAEPQETQYF. CDR3 bases: TGTGCCACCAGCAGAGGAAGGGCGGAACCCCAAGAGACCCAGTACTTC.

The rearrangement links TRBV28 to TRBJ2-1; TRBD2 agrees at 13 bases. After removal of 5 bases from V and 3 bases from J, the junction contained 16 bases not matched to a gene. The CDR3 spans 20 residues. The germline V gene encodes CDR1 MDHEN and CDR2 SYDVKM. CDR3 sequence reads: CASSPPAGLLAGGHYNEQFF. CDR3 DNA sequence: TGTGCCAGCAGTCCCCCCGCGGGGTTACTAGCGGGAGGGCACTACAATGAGCAGTTCTTC.

V gene TRBV28 combines with J gene TRBJ2-1; no clear D gene. CDR3 length equals 13 residues. Trimming took 4 bases from V and 5 from J, leaving 9 bases between them. Germline V lookup: CDR1 MDHEN, CDR2 SYDVKM. The CDR3 here is CASSSRPNNEQFF. CDR3 DNA sequence: TGTGCCAGCAGTTCCCGACCGAACAATGAGCAGTTCTTC.

This chain links TRBV6-6 with TRBJ1-1; D gene ambiguous. V was cut by 2 bases and J by 3 bases, with 10 bases left in between. The CDR3 sequence is 14 residues long. Per the germline V gene, CDR1 is MNHNY and CDR2 is SVGAGI (reference sequence). Here the CDR3 DNA reads TGTGCCAGCAGTTACCAAGGAGCGGACACTGAAGCTTTCTTT. Translating gives CASSYQGADTEAFF.

The genes are TRBV6-1 and TRBJ2-2; perhaps TRBD2 as D (5 bases). V shed 8 bases and J shed 5 bases, with 9 bases lying between them. This CDR3 contains 12 residues. CDR1 is MNHNS and CDR2 is SASEGT in the germline V gene. CDR3 protein: CASEGDTGELFF. The CDR3 DNA sequence: TGTGCCAGCGAGGGCGATACCGGGGAGCTGTTTTTT.

On this clone itself: Given a far larger clone just one base away, this is likely a sequencing read error. At the DNA level, this CDR3 is encoded by other sequences in the same sample as well. The CDR3 DNA reads TGTGCCAGCAGCGCGGGGAACTATGGCTACACCTTC. Its protein product is CASSAGNYGYTF. J is TRBJ1-2 and V is TRBV28; D uncertain. CDR1 is MDHEN and CDR2 is SYDVKM in the germline V gene. V was trimmed by 6 bases and J by 2 bases, leaving 7 bases between them. This CDR3 comprises 12 residues.

V usage is TRBV7-2 and J usage is TRBJ2-1; tentative D call: TRBD1 (5 bases). The V and J ends lost 1 base and 10 bases respectively, with 14 bases between them. The CDR3 spans 14 residues. Germline CDR1 reads SGHTA; CDR2 reads FQGNSA. The CDR3 nucleotides read TGTGCCAGCAGCTTAGTCACTGGGGCTAACGAGCAGTTCTTC. Protein product: CASSLVTGANEQFF.

Remarks on this clone: A far bigger clonotype differs at one base, so this is likely a read error. Other DNA sequences within the sample encode an identical CDR3. The V gene is TRBV30, the J gene TRBJ1-4, with D uncertain. CDR3 length: 12 amino acids. Germline V gene lookup returns CDR1 GTSNPN and CDR2 SVGIG (reference sequence). As DNA, the CDR3 is TGCGCCTGGAGTGCCTCTCGGGAAAAACTGTTTTTT. This encodes CAWSASREKLFF.

The chain couples TRBV11-3 to TRBJ2-6; TRBD1 is a possible D gene (5 bases). The germline V gene encodes CDR1 SGHNT and CDR2 YENEEA. Trimming took off 5 bases at V and 0 bases at J, with 8 bases between the two ends. CDR3 size: 15 residues. CDR3 in DNA: TGTGCCAGCAGCCCCCAGGGCTCTGGGGCCAACGTCCTGACTTTC. This sequence encodes CASSPQGSGANVLTF.

The V gene is TRBV2, the J gene TRBJ2-1, with 12 bases that match TRBD2. V was pared by 7 bases and J by 9 bases, with 7 bases of the junction left unmatched. The CDR3 totals 14 residues. Germline CDR1 is SNHLY and CDR2 is FYNNEI. The CDR3 DNA is TGTGCCAGCACCGGGACTAGCGGGTTAAGTGAGCAGTTCTTC. Its translation: CASTGTSGLSEQFF.

The V gene is TRBV28, the J gene TRBJ2-5; tentative D call: TRBD1 (5 bases). The CDR3 spans 15 residues. Germline loops: CDR1 MDHEN, CDR2 SYDVKM. V dropped 3 bases and J dropped 0 bases, with 11 bases sitting between them. As DNA, the CDR3 is TGTGCCAGCAGTTTTCTTGACAGACACCAAGAGACCCAGTACTTC. It is translated as CASSFLDRHQETQYF.

The chain joins TRBV10-3 to TRBJ2-5; TRBD1 aligns across 9 bases. With 6 bases clipped from V and 5 bases from J, the junction kept 7 bases outside the gene matches. The germline V gene encodes CDR1 ENHRY and CDR2 SYGVKD. CDR3 length: 14 residues. CDR3 in DNA: TGTGCCATCAGGGGACAGGGACGGGGGGAGACCCAGTACTTC. This translates into CAIRGQGRGETQYF.

The chain combines TRBV5-1 with TRBJ2-1, with 7 bases fitting TRBD1. Looked up from germline, CDR1 is SGHRS and CDR2 is YFSETQ. The CDR3 totals 15 residues. V lost 1 base, J lost 2 bases, and 3 bases stayed unmatched. CDR3 sequence: CASSLLGGTYNEQFF. The CDR3 DNA is TGCGCCAGCAGCTTGTTAGGGGGCACCTACAATGAGCAGTTCTTC. Full variable domain (remainder filled in from reference TRBV5-1 and TRBJ2-1): KAGVTQTPRYLIKTRGQQVTLSCSPISGHRSVSWYQQTPGQGLQFLFEYFSETQRNKGNFPGRFSGRQFSNSRSEMNVSTLELGDSALYLCASSLLGGTYNEQFFGPGTRLTVL.

The genes are TRBV29-1 and TRBJ2-7, with a tentative D call TRBD2 (5 bases). CDR3 size: 13 residues. Germline CDR1 is SQVTM and CDR2 is ANQGSEA. V was cut by 0 bases and J by 4 bases, with 10 bases left in between. CDR3 in DNA: TGCAGCGTTGAAGATCAGGCGGGTTACGAGCAGTACTTC. It specifies CSVEDQAGYEQYF.

The V gene is TRBV6-1, the J gene TRBJ1-5; D gene unclear. Germline V gene lookup returns CDR1 MNHNS and CDR2 SASEGT. Trimming cost V 6 bases and J 6 bases, with 12 bases left between them. The CDR3 loop spans 13 amino acids. CDR3 region: CASRDPGSQPQHF. The CDR3 nucleotides are TGTGCCAGCAGGGACCCGGGGAGTCAGCCCCAGCATTTT.

The chain links TRBV27 to TRBJ2-1; 8 positions agree with TRBD2. The CDR3 is made up of 16 amino acids. Germline V gene sequence: CDR1 MNHEY, CDR2 SMNVEV (reference sequence). The J segment lost 1 base and the V segment lost 8 bases, leaving 10 bases of the junction unmatched. CDR3 protein: CASALEGTRSYNEQFF. As DNA, the CDR3 is TGTGCCAGCGCTCTAGAGGGGACTAGGTCCTACAATGAGCAGTTCTTC.

V and J are TRBV7-2 and TRBJ2-7, with TRBD2 identical over 9 bases. V lost 3 bases to trimming and J lost 2 bases; unmatched junction nucleotides: 8. Germline V gene data show CDR1 as SGHTA and CDR2 as FQGNSA. This CDR3 has 16 residues. The CDR3 loop is CASSLASGAKAYEQYF. The CDR3 DNA reads as TGTGCCAGCAGCTTGGCTAGCGGGGCGAAGGCCTACGAGCAGTACTTC.

The chain employs TRBV5-4 and TRBJ1-2, with 8 bases matching TRBD1. Germline V gene data show CDR1 as SGHNT and CDR2 as YYREEE (reference sequence). Trimming took 5 bases from V and 8 from J; bases not matched to a gene: 11. The CDR3 is 14 residues long. CDR3 loop: CASSLPRTGKGYTF. Here the CDR3 DNA reads TGTGCCAGCAGTTTACCGAGGACAGGGAAGGGCTACACCTTC.

The chain combines TRBV19 with TRBJ2-1; 7 bases align to TRBD2. Losses at the gene ends were 5 bases for V and 6 bases for J; bases not matched to a gene: 10. CDR1 is LNHDA and CDR2 is SQIVND in the germline V gene (reference sequence). This CDR3 is built from 15 residues. The CDR3 nucleotides are TGTGCCAGTAGTTTCGCCGGGACTACGGGCAATGAGCAGTTCTTC. The encoded protein is CASSFAGTTGNEQFF.

This rearrangement joins TRBV5-1 to TRBJ2-7; tentatively, D is TRBD2 (5 bases). The CDR3 contains 11 residues. V was clipped by 0 bases and J by 9 bases, with 7 bases between them. Germline V gene data show CDR1 as SGHRS and CDR2 as YFSETQ. CDR3 coding DNA: TGCGCCAGCAGCTTGGGGAGCGGGCAGTACTTC. Amino acids: CASSLGSGQYF.

The chain employs TRBV27 and TRBJ1-1; no clear D gene. The CDR3 contains 13 residues. V gave up 3 bases and J gave up 6 bases, with 11 bases separating them. Germline values: CDR1 MNHEY, CDR2 SMNVEV (reference sequence). The CDR3 DNA follows: TGTGCCAGCAGTTTTGGGGTCGCCGCTGAAGCTTTCTTT. Encoded protein: CASSFGVAAEAFF.